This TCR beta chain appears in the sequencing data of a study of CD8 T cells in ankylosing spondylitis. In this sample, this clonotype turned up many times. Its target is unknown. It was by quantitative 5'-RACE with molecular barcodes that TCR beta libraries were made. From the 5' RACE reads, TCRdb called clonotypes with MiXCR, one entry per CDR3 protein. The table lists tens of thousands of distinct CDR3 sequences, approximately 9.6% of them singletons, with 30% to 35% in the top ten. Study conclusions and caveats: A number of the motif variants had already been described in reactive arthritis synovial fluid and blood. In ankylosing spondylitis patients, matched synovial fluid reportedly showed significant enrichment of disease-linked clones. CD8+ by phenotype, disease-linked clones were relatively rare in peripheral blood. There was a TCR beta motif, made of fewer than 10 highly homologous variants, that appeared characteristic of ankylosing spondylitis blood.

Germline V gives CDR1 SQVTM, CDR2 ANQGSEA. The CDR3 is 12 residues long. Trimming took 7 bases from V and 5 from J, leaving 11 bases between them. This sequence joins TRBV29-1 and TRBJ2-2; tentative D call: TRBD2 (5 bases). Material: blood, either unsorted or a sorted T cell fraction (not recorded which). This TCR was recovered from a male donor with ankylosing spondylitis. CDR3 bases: TGCAGCGCTCTCCGGGAAACCGGGGAGCTGTTTTTT. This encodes CSALRETGELFF.